This T cell receptor beta chain was sequenced in a study of identical twins (dated by TCRdb to the mid-2010s). For context, the study as a whole: The study deep-sequenced TCR alpha and beta repertoires from monozygotic twins, unrelated adults of various ages and cord blood to test whether fetal clonotypes persist. Replicate twin experiments were performed at different times using different library preparation protocols to rule out contamination. What the authors observed across the whole study: Abundant cord blood beta clonotypes carried fewer insertions; young adult naive repertoires showed a weaker similar trend, while memory repertoires showed none. Zero-insertion analyses could be partly confounded by invariant T cells such as MAIT and iNKT, although diverse VJ usage argued against such confounding for most clonotypes. Excess twin sharing in beta out-of-frame sequences was weaker because fewer shared sequences lowered the signal-to-noise ratio. Compared with coincidental sharing between unrelated individuals, an excess of low generation-probability sequences was observed among out-of-frame TCR alpha sequences shared between twins. In monozygotic twins, out-of-frame TCR alpha sharing was systematically underestimated by recombination models, although the models agreed with sharing between unrelated individuals. Because the same donors could not be followed over many years, conclusions were based on cross-sectional statistical analysis.

Concerning this clonotype: The antigen it recognizes is unknown. The sample holds no much larger clone one base away, and base qualities are not on file.

The CDR3 covers 16 residues, taking in both the cysteine and the phenylalanine. This entry keeps only the CDR3 DNA: 48 bases, framed from base 1. Looking up the germline V gene yields CDR1 SNHLY and CDR2 FYNNEI. V is cut back by 2 bases and J by 4 bases, with 8 bases in the junction unmatched. Every donor in the study was a healthy Caucasian. The twin cohort comprised three pairs of female monozygotic twins, all aged roughly 18 to 30 years. Positive isolation kits from Invitrogen were used to isolate CD4+ and CD8+ T cell populations. Library generation was performed with 5' RACE. For sequencing, an Illumina HiSeq 2000 was employed. Template switching introduced a universal primer binding site; the final cDNA contained a unique molecular identifier, enabling accurate counting of TCR cDNA molecules. Specific primers in the conserved constant-segment region were used to synthesize first-strand cDNA for TCR alpha and beta chains. To control for contamination, each cDNA library was double barcoded with a SMART-Mk sample barcode plus Illumina barcodes. TruSeq adapter sequences and Illumina sample barcodes were added in two successive PCR steps. TCR alpha and beta cDNA libraries were sequenced on the Illumina HiSeq platform with custom primers. As for the authors' bioinformatics: Raw reads were processed with MiGEC to extract unique molecular identifiers, and MiXCR was used to determine CDR3 positions. For each individual, recombination models were inferred using an EM algorithm with the repgenHMM and IGoR tools. The analysis of shared clonotypes was done with the tcR package in R, with sharing normalized by the product of cloneset sizes. To study raw recombination without the effects of thymic and clonal selection, out-of-frame nonproductive sequences were analyzed. In TCRdb, the public reads were trimmed at Q25 with fastp and aligned with MiXCR, with productive beta chains retained. One record per CDR3 amino acid sequence lists the most common genes and DNA. What appears here as the V and J calls and clone size reflects TCRdb's work, not the paper's. This sample gives approximately 230,000 distinct CDR3 sequences in total; 6.5% of them show up just once. Of the sample, about 14% is held by the ten largest clones.

The sample was also linked to a second study, of T cells expressing NK-cell markers. The second study's paper adds: Several donors provided sorted CD3+CD56+NKG2C+, CD3+CD56+NKG2C- and CD3+CD56-NKG2C+ T-cell subsets, whose TCR beta-chain repertoires were profiled. Among the eight sequenced donors, only one was HCMV-seronegative, while the other seven were HCMV-seropositive. To restrict sorting to alphabetaTCR-expressing T cells, an anti-gammadeltaTCR antibody was added in several experiments. In 5 to 7 donors, the dominant CD3+CD56+NKG2C+ clonotypes ranked among the top 10 CD8+ clonotypes, making up about 1.0-7.5% of CD8+ T cells. Those dominant clonotypes were again the most abundant among CD3+CD56-NKG2C+ cells in a few donors, at roughly 25-65%. Whether the expanded NKG2C-expressing T cell clones were specific for HCMV antigens remained unclear. All eight donors whose samples were sequenced were randomly selected healthy volunteers, three of them men and five women. HCMV serostatus was determined by detecting HCMV-specific IgG in serum with a commercial ELISA kit. MIGEC was used to demultiplex reads and group reads by UMI, and MiTCR was used to assemble and quantify clonotypes. Only TCR cDNA sequences supported by at least two reads were kept to exclude erroneous sequences. The tcR package was used for downstream repertoire analysis, and clonotypes were matched between fractions using CDR3 nucleotide sequence together with V segment. VDJmatch was used to annotate antigen specificity against VDJdb, with one amino acid substitution allowed in CDR3.

Sequencing used CD8+ T cells sorted from blood. The chain links TRBV2 with TRBJ2-7, and 10 bases in between align with TRBD2. The receptor comes from a young woman in good health. The CDR3 protein: CASSERASGGRYEQYF. In nucleotides, the sequence is TGTGCCAGCAGTGAAAGGGCTAGCGGGGGCAGATACGAGCAGTACTTC.